The 5 T cell receptor beta chains below all came from one sample that was sequenced in a study of radiotherapy plus CTLA-4 blockade in lung cancer. Data came from immunoSEQ multiplex PCR; TCRdb stores just in-frame clones and leaves some out. The sample lists about 94,000 clones, roughly four fifths occurring once. Sequences were derived from peripheral blood, sampled from a patient treated with radiotherapy plus ipilimumab. The source is a human donor with non-small cell lung cancer that progressed on radiotherapy plus ipilimumab.

In its sample, this clone was seen a few times. The chain couples TRBV27 to TRBJ2-2, with D perhaps matching TRBD1 (6 bases). Trimming removed 3 bases at V and 4 bases at J, with 9 bases between. In germline, CDR1 is MNHEY, CDR2 SMNVEV (reference sequence). This CDR3 is 14 amino acids long. The DNA of the CDR3 is TGTGCCAGCAGTTTTCAGGGGCGCACCGGGGAGCTGTTTTTT. It is translated as CASSFQGRTGELFF.

The rearrangement uses TRBV28 and TRBJ1-4, with D unresolved. The ends were cut back, 3 bases at V and 5 bases at J, with 10 bases in the middle. The CDR3 contains 14 residues. Germline assignment: CDR1 MDHEN and CDR2 SYDVKM. CDR3 loop: CASSLGQKNEKLFF. In nucleotides, the CDR3 is TGTGCCAGCAGTTTGGGCCAGAAAAATGAAAAACTGTTTTTT.

This chain uses TRBV6-5 with TRBJ2-7; a possible D gene is TRBD2 (6 bases). CDR3 length: 14 amino acids. Germline V gene sequence: CDR1 MNHEY, CDR2 SVGAGI. The ends were cut back, 2 bases at V and 7 bases at J, with 15 bases in the middle. In DNA form, the CDR3 reads TGTGCCAGCAGTTACCGATCAGCAGCGGGTGAGCAGTACTTC. It translates to CASSYRSAAGEQYF.

V usage is TRBV6-6 and J usage is TRBJ1-6; TRBD1 might be the D (5 bases). The germline V and J ends were trimmed by 0 bases and 8 bases, with 14 bases remaining between them. Germline V gives CDR1 MNHNY, CDR2 SVGAGI (reference sequence). This CDR3 region has 16 residues. For the CDR3, the DNA is TGTGCCAGCAGTTACTCGGGCGTCGGGGCTGATTCACCCCTCCACTTT. This encodes CASSYSGVGADSPLHF.

The genes are TRBV19 and TRBJ1-1; D remains ambiguous. Germline CDR1 LNHDA, CDR2 SQIVND (reference sequence). Trimming took off 3 bases at V and 10 bases at J, with 12 bases between the two ends. The CDR3 is 12 amino acids. This CDR3 is CASSIRAGGAFF. The CDR3 DNA sequence: TGTGCCAGTAGTATTCGGGCCGGCGGAGCTTTCTTT.